This T cell receptor (beta chain) was documented in a study of metastatic and nonmetastatic thyroid tumors. Study-level background: Repertoires from blood and tumor or nodule tissue of malignant and benign thyroid patients were compared.

In the authors' methods: Clinicopathological groups differed in CDR3, with these differences serving to build a distant-metastasis classifier for papillary thyroid cancer. Using MiXCR, TCRdb re-called clones from the PCR reads. The V and J calls and clone size come from TCRdb's table, not from the authors' own analysis. The table has more than 20,000 clones, roughly 18% seen once; the top ten hold roughly 2.8%. This clone was recorded at least ten times. All patients were untreated before thyroid surgery. The sequence derives from a male donor with papillary thyroid cancer or a benign thyroid nodule (not recorded which). Some clones in this sample may be carry-over from other donors' samples. Sample: adjacent normal tissue.

The DNA for the CDR3 is TGTGCCAGCAGTGACTCAGGGCGGGAGTACGAGCAGTACGTC. Protein product: CASSDSGREYEQYV. The chain couples TRBV6-4 to TRBJ2-7; TRBD2 agrees at 7 bases. This CDR3 is 14 amino acids long. With V trimmed by 0 bases and J by 4 bases, 3 bases remained unmatched. Germline V gives CDR1 MRHNA, CDR2 SNTAGT.